These 20 T cell receptor beta chains were sequenced from one sample in a study of shared clonotypes between healthy human individuals. Only CD45RO-negative cells positively selected for CCR7 counted as naive CD8 cells, so terminally differentiated effector memory CD45RA+ cells were excluded. Assay used: immunoSEQ multiplex PCR; TCRdb lists only in-frame clones, some missing. In the table there are under 2,000,000 clones, approximately 94% of which are singletons. Sequencing was done on a sample of naive CD8+ T cells sorted from blood. These receptors originate from a man in his late teens or twenties in good health.

The V and J genes are TRBV27 and TRBJ2-3; D remains ambiguous. Per germline, CDR1 MNHEY and CDR2 SMNVEV (reference sequence). Trimming took off 3 bases at V and 2 bases at J, with 12 bases between the two ends. This CDR3 is 15 amino acids long. The CDR3 loop reads CASSFFAAITDTQYF. The CDR3 DNA follows: TGTGCCAGCAGTTTTTTCGCGGCAATCACAGATACGCAGTATTTT.

The chain recombines TRBV6-5 with TRBJ1-1; the D gene is possibly TRBD1 (5 bases). Trimming took off 6 bases at V and 5 bases at J, with 16 bases between the two ends. Germline CDR1 is MNHEY and CDR2 is SVGAGI. This CDR3 spans 14 amino acids. CDR3 sequence reads: CASSSTPGTTEAFF. The CDR3 nucleotides read TGTGCCAGCAGCTCGACCCCAGGGACGACTGAAGCTTTCTTT.

The chain has TRBV5-1 and TRBJ1-1; 7 bases agree with TRBD1. Germline CDR1 SGHRS, CDR2 YFSETQ. CDR3 length equals 14 residues. Unmatched junction bases numbered 3, after V lost 3 bases and J lost 1 base. The CDR3 sequence: CASSYRTGNTEAFF. The CDR3 DNA sequence: TGCGCCAGCAGCTATCGGACAGGGAACACTGAAGCTTTCTTT.

This chain links TRBV4-1 with TRBJ1-1; D gene unclear. Germline values: CDR1 MGHRA, CDR2 YSYEKL. CDR3 length: 14 residues. The germline V and J ends were trimmed by 3 bases and 1 base, with 9 bases remaining between them. In DNA form, the CDR3 reads TGCGCCAGCAGCCACGTGGTGCGGAACACTGAAGCTTTCTTT. It codes for CASSHVVRNTEAFF.

This sequence joins TRBV7-6 and TRBJ1-4; 7 nucleotides align to TRBD1. The CDR3 is 15 residues long. CDR1 and CDR2 (germline): SGHVS, FNYEAQ. The V segment lost 3 bases and the J segment 5 bases; nucleotides outside the gene matches: 6. CDR3 amino acids: CASSFGPGQNEKLFF. The CDR3 DNA reads as TGTGCCAGCAGCTTCGGCCCGGGACAGAATGAAAAACTGTTTTTT.

The V call is TRBV2, the J call TRBJ2-1; tentative D call: TRBD1 (6 bases). The germline gives CDR1 SNHLY, CDR2 FYNNEI. Between the trimmed V and J ends, which lost 6 bases and 5 bases, there was a span of 14 bases. This CDR3 contains 14 residues. As DNA, the CDR3 is TGTGCCAGCAGCCCTGGGGCAGGGGACAATGAGCAGTTCTTC. It codes for CASSPGAGDNEQFF.

Details on this clone: This same CDR3 is encoded by further DNA sequences in the sample. The V and J genes are TRBV6-1 and TRBJ2-3; D possibly matches TRBD1 or TRBD2 (5 bases each). The V gene's germline CDR1 is MNHNS and CDR2 SASEGT. The ends were cut back, 3 bases at V and 3 bases at J, with 10 bases in the middle. The CDR3 has 14 residues. The CDR3 sequence is CASSDGWGTDTQYF. CDR3 DNA sequence: TGTGCCAGCAGTGACGGATGGGGGACAGATACGCAGTATTTT.

The chain employs TRBV2 and TRBJ2-7; 7 nucleotides line up with TRBD1. Germline trimming cut 4 bases from V and 1 base from J; bases unmatched to any gene: 7. The germline V gene encodes CDR1 SNHLY and CDR2 FYNNEI. The length of the CDR3 is 15 residues. The CDR3 DNA sequence: TGTGCCAGCAGTGTTGGGACAGAGATATCCTACGAGCAGTACTTC. Translating it yields CASSVGTEISYEQYF. The full variable domain, its missing parts supplied by reference TRBV2 and TRBJ2-7, is EPEVTQTPSHQVTQMGQEVILRCVPISNHLYFYWYRQILGQKVEFLVSFYNNEISEKSEIFDDQFSVERPDGSNFTLKIRSTKLEDSAMYFCASSVGTEISYEQYFGPGTRLTVT.

The chain has TRBV12-5 and TRBJ1-2, with 8 bases aligning to TRBD1. The germline CDR1 and CDR2 sequences are LGHNT and FRNRAP. The trim removed 0 bases at V and 0 bases at J, leaving 3 bases unmatched. There are 16 residues in the CDR3. Here the CDR3 DNA reads TGTGCTAGTGGTTTGGTAACAGGGGGATCTAACTATGGCTACACCTTC. This codes for CASGLVTGGSNYGYTF.

V gene TRBV27 combines with J gene TRBJ2-7; 7 nucleotides align to TRBD1. Trimming took 4 bases from V and 5 from J; bases not matched to a gene: 11. The CDR3 consists of 15 residues. Looked up from germline, CDR1 is MNHEY and CDR2 is SMNVEV (reference sequence). CDR3 in DNA: TGTGCCAGCAGTTCGGGTGTACAGGGGCTGAACGAGCAGTACTTC. Residues: CASSSGVQGLNEQYF.

The J gene is TRBJ2-5, the V gene TRBV11-2; D is unresolved. The CDR3 is 11 residues long. Germline values: CDR1 SGHAT, CDR2 FQNNGV. V lost 0 bases and J lost 13, with 9 bases in between. CDR3 sequence (DNA): TGTGCCAGCAGCTTAGAGCGGACGGCGTACTTC. Protein: CASSLERTAYF.

A single count supports this clone. The rearrangement uses TRBV2 and TRBJ1-2; tentative D call: TRBD1 (6 bases). Germline-derived CDR1 and CDR2 are SNHLY and FYNNEI. This CDR3 is 15 amino acids long. V was pared by 6 bases and J by 1 base, with 15 bases between. CDR3 protein: CASSKGGGVNYGYTF. The CDR3 bases are TGTGCCAGCAGCAAAGGGGGAGGGGTTAACTATGGCTACACCTTC.

J is TRBJ2-1 and V is TRBV5-6; D is undetermined. The germline V and J ends were trimmed by 2 bases and 10 bases, with 19 bases remaining between them. The CDR3 runs 15 residues. Per the germline V gene, CDR1 is SGHDT and CDR2 is YYEEEE. The CDR3 loop is CASSFSPGVIAEQFF. The CDR3 DNA follows: TGTGCCAGCAGCTTTAGTCCTGGGGTGATAGCAGAGCAGTTCTTC. Based on the CDR3 plus reference TRBV5-6 and TRBJ2-1, the full variable domain is DAGVTQSPTHLIKTRGQQVTLRCSPKSGHDTVSWYQQALGQGPQFIFQYYEEEERQRGNFPDRFSGHQFPNYSSELNVNALLLGDSALYLCASSFSPGVIAEQFFGPGTRLTVL.

Remarks on this clone: Other DNA sequences of this sample code for an identical CDR3. The chain links TRBV9 to TRBJ2-3; D unresolved. CDR3 length: 13 amino acids. The germline V gene encodes CDR1 SGDLS and CDR2 YYNGEE. V gave up 3 bases and J gave up 6 bases, with 11 bases separating them. CDR3 residues: CASSGLAADTQYF. CDR3 bases: TGTGCCAGCAGCGGCCTGGCGGCGGATACGCAGTATTTT.

The chain employs TRBV19 and TRBJ1-1, with D possibly TRBD1 on 5 matching bases. V was clipped by 7 bases and J by 0 bases, with 12 bases between them. CDR3 length equals 14 residues. The germline gives CDR1 LNHDA, CDR2 SQIVND (reference sequence). The CDR3 DNA reads TGTGCCAGTACCCCTGGGGGGATGAACACTGAAGCTTTCTTT. This codes for CASTPGGMNTEAFF.

J is TRBJ2-7 and V is TRBV7-2, with 7 bases aligning to TRBD2. Germline trimming cut 3 bases from V and 0 bases from J; bases unmatched to any gene: 5. The CDR3 is 15 residues long. The germline V gene encodes CDR1 SGHTA and CDR2 FQGNSA. CDR3 bases: TGTGCCAGCAGCTTGGGACTATCGTCCTCCTACGAGCAGTACTTC. Its protein product is CASSLGLSSSYEQYF.

The chain has TRBV7-9 and TRBJ2-5; 8 positions agree with TRBD1. The CDR3 sequence is 15 residues long. The germline V gene has CDR1 SEHNR and CDR2 FQNEAQ (reference sequence). The ends lost 4 bases at V and 1 base at J; junction bases unmatched: 5. The CDR3 region has the DNA TGTGCCAGCAGCTCCTCGACAGGGGTCCAAGAGACCCAGTACTTC. This translates into CASSSSTGVQETQYF.

J is TRBJ2-7 and V is TRBV30; D gene uncertain. The germline V gene has CDR1 GTSNPN and CDR2 SVGIG (reference sequence). This CDR3 contains 11 residues. The germline V and J ends were trimmed by 1 base and 6 bases, with 7 bases remaining between them. CDR3 sequence: CAWSEAAEQYF. In nucleotides, the CDR3 is TGTGCCTGGAGTGAGGCGGCCGAGCAGTACTTC.

The chain has TRBV11-2 and TRBJ2-5; no clear D gene. This CDR3 is 13 amino acids long. The germline CDR1 and CDR2 sequences are SGHAT and FQNNGV. Between the trimmed V and J ends, which lost 0 bases and 7 bases, there was a span of 9 bases. CDR3 protein: CASSLDDRPTQYF. The DNA for the CDR3 is TGTGCCAGCAGCTTAGATGACCGTCCGACCCAGTACTTC.

This chain uses TRBV5-1 with TRBJ2-1, with 7 bases identical to TRBD2. CDR1 and CDR2 (germline): SGHRS, YFSETQ. The junction had 4 bases not matched to a gene; V was cut back by 1 base and J by 3 bases. The CDR3 sequence is 15 residues long. CDR3 protein: CASSLLREGYNEQFF. The CDR3 DNA follows: TGCGCCAGCAGCTTGCTGAGGGAGGGCTACAATGAGCAGTTCTTC.